This T cell receptor (beta chain) was retrieved from a study of T cells expressing NK-cell markers. Study-wide context: According to the study, TCR beta repertoires originated from sorted CD3+CD56+NKG2C+, CD3+CD56+NKG2C- and CD3+CD56-NKG2C+ T cells. Whole-study results and caveats: In 5 or 6 donors, dominant CD3+CD56+NKG2C+ clonotypes ranked among the top 10 CD8+ clonotypes.

For this clonotype: Antigen: not known.

cDNA encoding TCR beta was synthesized via 5'RACE template switching incorporating UMIs. TCRdb reworked the 5' RACE reads into one entry per CDR3 protein, no DNA. In all, the sample yields 450,000 to 600,000 distinct CDR3 sequences. Sequences were obtained from blood T cells: a sorted CD56 or NKG2C T cell subset, CD4+ or CD8+ T cells, or bulk PBMC T cells (not recorded which). The TCR comes from a man younger than 35 in good health.

This CDR3 is CASSPGQGDQQFF. The rearrangement joins TRBV7-2 to TRBJ2-1; without DNA, the TCRdb call of TRBD1 cannot be checked. Germline CDR1 SGHTA, CDR2 FQGNSA. The CDR3 is 13 residues long.